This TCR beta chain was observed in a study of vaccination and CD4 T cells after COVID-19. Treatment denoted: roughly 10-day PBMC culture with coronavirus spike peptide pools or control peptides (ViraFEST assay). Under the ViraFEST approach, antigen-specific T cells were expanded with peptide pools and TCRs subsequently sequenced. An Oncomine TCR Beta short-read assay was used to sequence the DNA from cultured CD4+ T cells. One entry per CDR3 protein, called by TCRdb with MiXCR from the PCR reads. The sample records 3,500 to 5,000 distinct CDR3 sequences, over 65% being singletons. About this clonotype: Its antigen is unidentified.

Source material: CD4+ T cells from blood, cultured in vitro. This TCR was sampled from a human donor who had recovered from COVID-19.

CDR3 in DNA: TGTGCCAGCAGCTTCCCGAACCTCGGCTACACCTTC. It specifies CASSFPNLGYTF. The rearrangement uses TRBV5-4 and TRBJ1-2; D unclear. The CDR3 has 12 residues. Trimming cost V 2 bases and J 8 bases, with 10 bases left between them. The germline V gene encodes CDR1 SGHNT and CDR2 YYREEE (reference sequence). The entire variable domain, with the rest obtained from reference TRBV5-4 and TRBJ1-2, is as follows: ETGVTQSPTHLIKTRGQQVTLRCSSQSGHNTVSWYQQALGQGPQFIFQYYREEENGRGNFPPRFSGLQFPNYSSELNVNALELDDSALYLCASSFPNLGYTFGSGTRLTVV.